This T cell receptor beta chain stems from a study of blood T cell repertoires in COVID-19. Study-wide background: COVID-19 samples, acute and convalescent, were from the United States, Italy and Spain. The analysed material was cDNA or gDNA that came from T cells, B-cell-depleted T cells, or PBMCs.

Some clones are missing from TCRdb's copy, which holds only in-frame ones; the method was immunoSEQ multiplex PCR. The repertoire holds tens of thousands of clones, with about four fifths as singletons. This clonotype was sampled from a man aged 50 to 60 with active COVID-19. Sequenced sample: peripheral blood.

The CDR3 sequence: CASSMGGGGQPQHF. CDR3 nucleotides: TGTGCCAGCAGTATGGGGGGGGGCGGGCAGCCCCAGCATTTT. This chain uses TRBV2 with TRBJ1-5; possibly TRBD1 for D (6 bases). The germline V gene has CDR1 SNHLY and CDR2 FYNNEI. The germline V and J ends were trimmed by 5 bases and 7 bases, with 15 bases remaining between them. This CDR3 has 14 residues.